This T cell receptor beta chain was sequenced in a study of T cell responses to AZD1222 COVID-19 vaccine. Overall study context: Pooled in the analysis were second doses at about 4 or about 12 weeks.

Comments on this clone: No antigen is known for it.

The germline gives CDR1 KGHSH, CDR2 LQKENI. V lost 2 bases, J lost 5 bases, and 15 bases stayed unmatched. This CDR3 is built from 18 residues. Here immunoSEQ multiplex PCR was the method, and the copy in TCRdb shows in-frame clones only, minus some. The table lists over 150,000 clones, about nine tenths of them singletons. Study results and limitations: Of spike-specific TCRs, nearly half reportedly target regions left unmutated in variants. White British donors predominated, females outnumbered males, and clonal diversity was possibly underestimated.

This clonotype was obtained from an adult in good health. The specimen was peripheral blood, collected on day 0 of AZD1222 vaccination. This rearrangement joins TRBV18 to TRBJ1-1, with 9 nucleotides matching TRBD1. The CDR3 sequence is CASSPTGGAGPIATEAFF. CDR3 nucleotide sequence: TGTGCCAGCTCACCAACAGGGGGCGCCGGTCCAATCGCAACTGAAGCTTTCTTT.